Each of the 7 T cell receptor beta chains below was sequenced from the same sample in a study of blood T cell repertoires in COVID-19. Sequencing was performed with immunoSEQ multiplex PCR; in TCRdb, only in-frame clones are kept and a portion is missing. Among some 150,000 clones listed, about 88% were seen once. Sequencing was performed on peripheral blood. Source of these receptors: a human donor with acute or convalescent COVID-19. The donor label of this sample is uncertain.

This clone was found a few times. This chain links TRBV15 with TRBJ2-7; D remains ambiguous. CDR3 size: 14 residues. V was trimmed by 1 base and J by 0 bases, leaving 7 bases between them. Germline V gives CDR1 LNHNV, CDR2 YYDKDF (reference sequence). This chain's CDR3 is CATSRGANSYEQYF. The CDR3, as DNA: TGTGCCACCAGCAGAGGGGCCAACTCCTACGAGCAGTACTTC.

CDR3: CASSITGGNQPQHF. The CDR3 coding sequence is TGTGCCAGCAGTATTACAGGGGGCAATCAGCCCCAGCATTTT. V usage is TRBV6-5 and J usage is TRBJ1-5; 7 nucleotides line up with TRBD1. The CDR3 spans 14 residues. After removal of 5 bases from V and 2 bases from J, the junction contained 3 bases not matched to a gene. Germline V gene lookup returns CDR1 MNHEY and CDR2 SVGAGI.

V usage is TRBV5-1 and J usage is TRBJ2-2, with TRBD1 identical over 9 bases. Unmatched junction bases numbered 9, after V lost 5 bases and J lost 4 bases. The CDR3 runs 16 residues. Germline CDR1 and CDR2: SGHRS and YFSETQ. CDR3 region: CASRRDGTGTTGELFF. The CDR3 nucleotides are TGCGCCAGCAGAAGGGACGGGACAGGGACCACCGGGGAGCTGTTTTTT.

For the CDR3, the DNA is TGTGCCAGCAGCCACCTAGGGGCTGGCTACACCTTC. Protein sequence: CASSHLGAGYTF. V is TRBV6-2 or TRBV6-3 and J is TRBJ1-2; tentatively, D is TRBD1 (5 bases). The germline V and J ends were trimmed by 6 bases and 7 bases, with 12 bases remaining between them. Germline V lookup: CDR1 MNHEY, CDR2 SVGEGT. The CDR3 covers 12 residues.

The gene calls are TRBV7-9 and TRBJ1-6; unclear D gene. This CDR3 region has 13 residues. V was cut by 2 bases and J by 5 bases, with 4 bases left in between. Germline CDR1 is SEHNR and CDR2 is FQNEAQ (reference sequence). The CDR3, as DNA: TGTGCCAGCAGCTTACGGGATAATTCACCCCTCCACTTT. Encoded protein: CASSLRDNSPLHF.

CDR3 sequence (DNA): TGTGCCAGCAGTCAACAGGGTTCAGCAGTCCTACGTTCACCCCTCCACTTT. The encoded protein is CASSQQGSAVLRSPLHF. The genes are TRBV6-2 or TRBV6-3 and TRBJ1-6, with D perhaps TRBD1 (6 bases). The CDR3 totals 17 residues. The V end was cut by 5 bases, the J end by 9 bases, with 23 bases between. Germline CDR1 is MNHEY and CDR2 is SVGEGT.

In this sample, this clone turned up a few times. The CDR3 loop is CASSPNSLSPNTEAFF. As DNA, the CDR3 is TGTGCCAGCTCACCCAACAGCCTATCACCGAACACTGAAGCTTTCTTT. The V and J genes are TRBV18 and TRBJ1-1; no definite D call. Trimming left V 3 bases short and J 1 base short, with 15 bases between. The germline V gene encodes CDR1 KGHSH and CDR2 LQKENI. The CDR3 contains 16 residues.